The clone carrying this T cell receptor (beta chain) appeared many times. TCR beta CDR3 region amplification was performed from RNA transcripts. The HTBI primer set served for first-round RT-PCR of the TCR CDR3. TCRdb called the multiplex PCR reads again in MiXCR, with one record for every CDR3 protein. The table includes about 610,000 distinct CDR3 sequences, 16% detected once. J lost 2 bases, V lost 3 bases, and 9 bases had no gene match. The CDR3 has 16 amino acids. Germline assignment: CDR1 SGHRS and CDR2 YFSETQ. This sample was taken from a study of T cells in Graves' hyperthyroidism and ophthalmopathy.

The clonotype originates from a woman aged 35 to 49 with Graves' ophthalmopathy. The J gene is TRBJ1-2, the V gene TRBV5-1; 8 bases are shared with TRBD1. What was sequenced was blood. The CDR3 bases are TGCGCCAGCAGCTCCACCGGACAGGGATCCAACTATGGCTACACCTTC. It codes for CASSSTGQGSNYGYTF.